The clone carrying this TCR beta chain was counted between two and nine times. Original analysis: Estimation of nucleated cell counts was performed using reference gene primer amplification. TCRdb keeps only in-frame clones here, not all; method: immunoSEQ multiplex PCR. V and J calls and clone size come straight from that table; D and trimming were deduced from the DNA. The table records approximately 140,000 clones, about four fifths of them present only once. The sample originates from a study of blood T cell repertoires in COVID-19. Study-wide context: The samples span acute and convalescent COVID-19 from the United States, Italy and Spain. PBMCs, B-cell-depleted T cells, or T cells provided the cDNA or gDNA that made up the material.

Trimming took 3 bases from V and 2 from J; bases not matched to a gene: 6. The CDR3 is made up of 15 amino acids. Germline V gives CDR1 GTSNPN, CDR2 SVGIG (reference sequence). Sequencing used peripheral blood. This TCR came from a human donor with acute or convalescent COVID-19. The donor label of this sample is uncertain. V is TRBV30 and J is TRBJ1-1, with 10 positions matching TRBD1. CDR3 nucleotides: TGTGCCTGGAGACTCGGGACAGGGGTTAACACTGAAGCTTTCTTT. Residues: CAWRLGTGVNTEAFF. Drawing the rest from reference TRBV30 and TRBJ1-1, the complete variable domain is SQTIHQWPATLVQPVGSPLSLECTVEGTSNPNLYWYRQAAGRGLQLLFYSVGIGQISSEVPQNLSASRPQDRQFILSSKKLLLSDSGFYLCAWRLGTGVNTEAFFGQGTRLTVV.